Presented here are 26 T cell receptor beta chains from one specimen sequenced in a study of tumor-infiltrating lymphocytes in primary liver carcinoma (dated by TCRdb to 2015 to 2018). Total RNA and DNA were co-extracted without cell sorting from 20-30 mg of bulk tissue using the AllPrep DNA/RNA mini kit. Data came from an Illumina HiSeq 2500. A constant-region primer and ProtoScript II reverse transcriptase were used to reverse-transcribe TCRbeta-specific cDNA from approximately 550 ng total RNA. Construction of the TCRbeta libraries relied on three nested rounds of multiplex PCR, following a slightly modified ARM-PCR procedure. Each of the first two PCR rounds ran for approximately 10 cycles and used multiplex TRBV1-TRBV30 forward primers together with a Cbeta reverse primer. The public reads were quality trimmed at Q25 with fastp and then assembled into clones with MiXCR by TCRdb, keeping productive beta chains. Rows merge per CDR3 protein into single entries with the most common DNA and genes. Counted in this sample were 90,000 to 150,000 distinct CDR3 sequences; around 60% of them appeared once. Of the sample, around 9.3% is held by the ten largest clones.

Sequencing input: liver tumor tissue from sampling region 1. This specimen's cell subset or site label, interpreted: tumor region T1, superior pole. These receptors originate from a woman aged 55-70 years with primary liver carcinoma and hepatitis B virus infection.

The gene calls are TRBV6-5 and TRBJ2-7; 7 bases align to TRBD2. This CDR3 region has 16 residues. V was pared by 5 bases and J by 5 bases, with 15 bases of the junction left unmatched. Germline lookup yields CDR1 MNHEY and CDR2 SVGAGI. Here the CDR3 reads CASSQPRASGRDEQYF. The CDR3 DNA follows: TGTGCCAGCAGTCAGCCCCGGGCTAGTGGGAGGGACGAGCAGTACTTC.

Note on this clonotype: A read error may produce the germline difference seen at one junction end. The genes are TRBV12-3 or TRBV12-4 and TRBJ2-3, with 10 bases lining up with TRBD2. This CDR3 is built from 17 residues. The CDR3 here is CASSPTLAGAGTDTHYF. The DNA for the CDR3 is TGTGCCAGCAGTCCTACGCTAGCGGGAGCTGGCACAGATACGCACTATTTT.

Details on this clonotype: Germline is not matched at one junction end, which may reflect a read error. The chain links TRBV6-1 to TRBJ2-5; 9 bases are a match to TRBD1. Per germline, CDR1 MNHNS and CDR2 SASEGT. The CDR3 sequence is 15 residues long. CDR3 in DNA: TGTGCCAGCATTCCCCGGGACAGGGATTGGGAGACCCAGTGCTTC. It codes for CASIPRDRDWETQCF.

This clonotype was seen only a few times. The chain employs TRBV12-3 or TRBV12-4 and TRBJ1-1, with TRBD1 matching 9 bases. V was pared by 4 bases and J by 7 bases, with 13 bases of the junction left unmatched. The CDR3 consists of 16 residues. This CDR3 is CASSSGAGTGPLEAFF. CDR3 DNA: TGTGCCAGCAGTTCCGGAGCCGGGACAGGGCCACTTGAAGCTTTCTTT.

Concerning this clonotype itself: A read error is likely, as this CDR3 ends without the conserved phenylalanine or tryptophan. The chain combines TRBV11-2 with TRBJ2-3, with D possibly being TRBD2 (7 bases). From germline, CDR1 is SGHAT and CDR2 FQNNGV. This CDR3 contains 18 residues. The V gene lost 9 bases and the J gene lost 5 bases, with 30 bases spanning the gap. The CDR3 loop is CASSARTRGRGGIDTQYL. The CDR3 region has the DNA TGTGCCAGTAGCGCAAGGACTAGGGGGAGGGGAGGAATAGATACGCAGTATCTT.

In the case of this clonotype: This may be a read error: a much more frequent sequence differs by one nucleotide. The rearrangement uses TRBV6-5 and TRBJ2-1, with TRBD1 matching over 8 bases. The CDR3 has 14 residues. Per the germline V gene, CDR1 is MNHEY and CDR2 is SVGAGI. The CDR3 reads CASSQQGGYNKQFF. CDR3 nucleotide sequence: TGTGCCAGCAGTCAACAGGGGGGTTACAATAAGCAGTTCTTC.

The rearrangement uses TRBV7-9 and TRBJ2-7, with D possibly being TRBD1 (5 bases). The CDR3 runs 13 residues. Germline CDR1 SEHNR, CDR2 FQNEAQ (reference sequence). The V gene lost 5 bases and the J gene lost 3 bases, with 11 bases spanning the gap. DNA for the CDR3: TGTGCCAGCAGCCTCGACAGCTACTACGAGCAGTACTTC. Its protein product is CASSLDSYYEQYF. Combining the CDR3 with reference TRBV7-9 and TRBJ2-7 gives the whole variable domain DTGVSQNPRHKITKRGQNVTFRCDPISEHNRLYWYRQTLGQGPEFLTYFQNEAQLEKSRLLSDRFSAERPKGSFSTLEIQRTEQGDSAMYLCASSLDSYYEQYFGPGTRLTVT.

A single count supports this clonotype. The junction and the germline gene differ at one end; a read error may be behind it. This chain connects TRBV11-2 to TRBJ2-5; the D is unclear. The CDR3 spans 12 residues. Germline V gene data show CDR1 as SGHAT and CDR2 as FQNNGV. Here the CDR3 DNA reads TGTGGCAGCAGCCCCGAGGCGAGGACCCAGTACTTC. Translating gives CGSSPEARTQYF.

A remark on this clonotype: Compared with germline, one end of the junction differs, possibly owing to a read error. The gene calls are TRBV11-2 and TRBJ2-6; 8 bases align to TRBD1. This CDR3 spans 19 amino acids. Germline CDR1 and CDR2: SGHAT and FQNNGV. CDR3 sequence reads: CASSLGDRPVNSGANALTF. CDR3 nucleotides: TGTGCCAGCAGCCTAGGGGACAGGCCCGTTAACTCTGGGGCCAACGCCCTGACTTTC.

Here the CDR3 reads CSVRLGGTDTQYF. CDR3 nucleotides: TGCAGCGTTCGCCTTGGGGGCACAGATACGCAGTATTTT. V usage is TRBV29-1 and J usage is TRBJ2-3, with D unclear. CDR3 size: 13 residues. Germline V gives CDR1 SQVTM, CDR2 ANQGSEA. V dropped 5 bases and J dropped 1 base, with 10 bases sitting between them.

CDR3 nucleotide sequence: TGTGCCAGCAGCCAAGATCCGGGACAGGGCACAGATATGCAATATTTT. Encoded protein: CASSQDPGQGTDMQYF. The chain joins TRBV4-2 to TRBJ2-3; 9 nucleotides align to TRBD1. Germline values: CDR1 LGHNA, CDR2 YNFKEQ. There are 16 residues in the CDR3. J was trimmed by 15 bases and V by 0 bases; bases with no gene match: 16.

This clonotype was counted ten times or more. This chain uses TRBV29-1 with TRBJ1-4; D call uncertain. Germline V lookup: CDR1 SQVTM, CDR2 ANQGSEA. V was trimmed by 6 bases and J by 3 bases, leaving 14 bases between them. The CDR3 runs 14 residues. The CDR3 here is CSVPSAGSNEKLFF. CDR3 coding DNA: TGCAGCGTACCCAGTGCTGGATCTAATGAAAAACTGTTTTTT.

Concerning this clonotype itself: This may be a read error, as it is one base from a much larger clone. The chain recombines TRBV6-1 with TRBJ2-3; 8 bases agree with TRBD2. CDR1 is MNHNS and CDR2 is SASEGT in the germline V gene. This CDR3 has 14 amino acids. V trimming: 8 bases; J trimming: 2 bases; junction bases outside the gene matches: 6. This CDR3 reads CASPAGVFTDTQYF. CDR3 bases: TGTGCCAGCCCAGCGGGAGTCTTCACAGATACGCAGTATTTT.

This clonotype was counted a single time. At one of its ends the junction is not consistent with the germline gene, which may arise from a read error. V is TRBV11-2 and J is TRBJ2-2; 12 nucleotides match TRBD2. Germline loops: CDR1 SGHAT, CDR2 FQNNGV. The CDR3 contains 16 residues. In nucleotides, the CDR3 is TGTGCCAGCAGCCTCCGACTAGCGGGAGATGCGGTGGAGCTGTCTTTT. Translated, it gives CASSLRLAGDAVELSF.

About this clonotype itself: This CDR3 fails to terminate in the conserved phenylalanine or tryptophan, so it likely reflects a read error. The chain joins TRBV11-1 to TRBJ1-1, with D possibly matching TRBD1 (6 bases). The V gene's germline CDR1 is SGHAT and CDR2 FQDESV (reference sequence). CDR3 length: 14 amino acids. The CDR3 reads CASSLGRGQNEAFS. The CDR3 region has the DNA TGTGCCAGCAGTTTAGGACGAGGACAGAACGAAGCTTTCTCT.

The chain uses TRBV7-8 and TRBJ1-5; D is unresolved. In germline, CDR1 is SGHVS, CDR2 FQNEAQ. V was clipped by 2 bases and J by 1 base, with 6 bases between them. The CDR3 is 14 residues long. CDR3 sequence (DNA): TGTGCCAGCAGCTTACCCAAGAGCAATCAGCCCCAGCATTTT. It encodes CASSLPKSNQPQHF. Full variable domain (outside the CDR3, taken from reference TRBV7-8 and TRBJ1-5): GAGVSQSPRYKVAKRGQDVALRCDPISGHVSLFWYQQALGQGPEFLTYFQNEAQLDKSGLPSDRFFAERPEGSVSTLKIQRTQQEDSAVYLCASSLPKSNQPQHFGDGTRLSIL.

This clonotype turned up a few times. This sequence joins TRBV28 and TRBJ2-7; D not certain. Trimming left V 3 bases short and J 12 bases short, with 12 bases between. Germline V gives CDR1 MDHEN, CDR2 SYDVKM. The CDR3 runs to 11 residues. The CDR3 DNA follows: TGTGCCAGCAGTTTCGGTCTGGCCGGGTACTTC. Translating gives CASSFGLAGYF.

For this clonotype: This is likely a read error, given that the CDR3 carries no conserved phenylalanine or tryptophan at its end. The chain has TRBV4-2 and TRBJ2-7; 8 bases are a match to TRBD2. CDR1 LGHNA and CDR2 YNFKEQ come from the germline V gene. CDR3 length equals 15 residues. The CDR3 protein is CTSSQATSASYEQYL. The CDR3 DNA sequence: TGTACCAGCAGCCAAGCGACTAGCGCCTCCTACGAGCAGTACTTA.

The J gene is TRBJ2-3, the V gene TRBV28; 15 nucleotides agree with TRBD2. J was trimmed by 0 bases and V by 4 bases; bases with no gene match: 8. Germline loops: CDR1 MDHEN, CDR2 SYDVKM. CDR3 length: 19 amino acids. The CDR3 DNA sequence: TGTGCCAGCAGTTCCGGGACTAGCGGGAGGCCTGGGAGCACAGATACGCAGTATTTT. It yields the protein CASSSGTSGRPGSTDTQYF.

To note about this clonotype: The germline gene is not matched at one end of the junction; a read error may be the cause. The V and J genes are TRBV6-6 and TRBJ2-3, with unresolved D. Germline values: CDR1 MNHNY, CDR2 SVGAGI (reference sequence). This CDR3 region has 12 residues. The CDR3 loop reads CPSTSITDTQYF. In DNA, the CDR3 is TGTCCCAGCACGTCTATCACAGATACGCAGTATTTT.

This chain joins TRBV2 and TRBJ2-5; 15 bases line up with TRBD2. V was pared by 6 bases and J by 5 bases, with 10 bases of the junction left unmatched. The CDR3 totals 17 residues. The germline V gene has CDR1 SNHLY and CDR2 FYNNEI. CDR3: CASSNPGLAGGGETQYF. In DNA, the CDR3 is TGTGCCAGCAGCAACCCGGGACTAGCGGGAGGCGGGGAGACCCAGTACTTC.

V usage is TRBV7-8 and J usage is TRBJ2-3; D remains ambiguous. This CDR3 region has 13 residues. Deletions cut 5 bases from V and 6 bases from J, with 12 bases between. From germline, CDR1 is SGHVS and CDR2 FQNEAQ. The CDR3 sequence is CASSLGRMDTQYF. The CDR3 DNA reads TGTGCCAGCAGCCTAGGTCGGATGGATACGCAGTATTTT.

This chain joins TRBV13 and TRBJ2-3, with TRBD2 identical over 14 bases. V dropped 3 bases and J dropped 5; count of bases not matched to a gene: 1. The CDR3 has 15 amino acids. Germline CDR1 PRHDT, CDR2 FYEKMQ (reference sequence). The CDR3 protein is CASSFGLAGGDTQYF. The CDR3 nucleotides read TGTGCCAGCAGCTTCGGACTAGCGGGAGGAGATACGCAGTATTTT. The full variable domain, rest sourced from reference TRBV13 and TRBJ2-3, is AAGVIQSPRHLIKEKRETATLKCYPIPRHDTVYWYQQGPGQDPQFLISFYEKMQSDKGSIPDRFSAQQFSDYHSELNMSSLELGDSALYFCASSFGLAGGDTQYFGPGTRLTVL.

This clonotype was counted at least ten times. The J gene is TRBJ2-5, the V gene TRBV5-6; 13 nucleotides line up with TRBD2. With 1 base clipped from V and 4 bases from J, the junction kept 7 bases outside the gene matches. The CDR3 extends over 17 amino acids. In germline, CDR1 is SGHDT, CDR2 YYEEEE. This CDR3 is CASSLNIGLAGAETQYF. CDR3 in DNA: TGTGCCAGCAGCTTGAATATCGGACTAGCGGGAGCAGAGACCCAGTACTTC.

To note about this clonotype: In this CDR3 the conserved last residue, phenylalanine or tryptophan, is missing, so a read error is likely. The chain is built from TRBV11-2 and TRBJ2-3, with 9 bases matching TRBD2. Germline V CDR1 and CDR2: SGHAT, FQNNGV. This CDR3 spans 14 amino acids. In DNA form, the CDR3 reads TGTGGCAGCAGCCCCCGGACTAGCGTGGATACGCAGTATTCT. It encodes CGSSPRTSVDTQYS.

This clonotype was picked up one time. Possible read error: a much larger clone is one base away. The chain carries TRBV12-5 and TRBJ2-2, with 7 nucleotides matching TRBD2. Germline-derived CDR1 and CDR2 are LGHNT and FRNRAP. CDR3 size: 17 residues. CDR3 protein: CASGLALTSPGAGEPFF. CDR3 DNA sequence: TGTGCTAGTGGTTTGGCCTTGACTAGCCCCGGGGCCGGGGAGCCGTTTTTT.